This paragraph reports one T cell receptor (beta chain). Its antigen is unknown. The data originate from a study of regulatory T cells in long-lasting Graves disease. Study details: Patients newly diagnosed with Graves' had been on antithyroid drugs for under 3 months.

CDR3 length equals 15 residues. The V gene lost 8 bases and the J gene lost 0 bases, with 14 bases spanning the gap. Germline V lookup: CDR1 SGDLS, CDR2 YYNGEE. Construction of TCR beta libraries relied on iRepertoire HTBI primers and on Arm-PCR targeting CDR3 regions. MiXCR was run by TCRdb on the multiplex PCR reads, yielding one entry per CDR3 protein. The sample yields about 540,000 distinct CDR3 sequences, roughly 13% seen once. Points from the study as a whole: TCR diversity was lower in persistent Graves' patients than in newly diagnosed ones.

Time point in this sample: newly diagnosed GD, antithyroid drugs for less than 3 months. Researchers made the TCR library from RNA that was extracted from PBMCs. Roughly 9.9-milliliter peripheral blood samples went into EDTA tubes. The same sample was also studied in work on T cells in Graves' hyperthyroidism and ophthalmopathy. This second study notes: Ophthalmopathy could be told apart from stable hyperthyroidism with a 13 V-J model.

This chain links TRBV9 with TRBJ2-2; D possibly corresponds to TRBD2 (6 bases). The starting material was peripheral blood mononuclear cells (PBMCs), obtained at new diagnosis, from a patient treated with antithyroid drugs. This receptor was obtained from a man between 25 and 39 years old with Graves disease. For the CDR3, the DNA is TGTGCCAGTCGCTCCGCGGGGACGAACACCGGGGAGCTGTTTTTT. Amino acid sequence: CASRSAGTNTGELFF.